The sequence of this T cell receptor (beta chain) was determined in a study of blood T cell repertoires in COVID-19. For the study at large: There were acute and convalescent COVID-19 samples, and they came from the United States, Italy and Spain. PBMCs, B-cell-depleted T cells, or T cells were the source of the cDNA or gDNA that made up the material.

Trimming took 4 bases from V and 4 from J, leaving 7 bases between them. Germline V gene sequence: CDR1 SQVTM, CDR2 ANQGSEA. The CDR3 is made up of 12 amino acids. Study processing details: Amplified reference gene primers provided the basis for estimating nucleated cell counts. The table came from immunoSEQ multiplex PCR; TCRdb's copy has only in-frame clones and leaves some out. V, J and clone size were drawn from that table, and D and trimming were deduced from the DNA. The data contain 200,000 to 300,000 clones, approximately 85% of them singletons. This TCR derives from a man aged 50 to 60 with acute or convalescent COVID-19. V and J are TRBV29-1 and TRBJ1-4; no definite D call. Material: peripheral blood. CDR3: CSVGSGNEKLFF. CDR3 bases: TGCAGCGTTGGATCGGGTAATGAAAAACTGTTTTTT.